The next 29 T cell receptor beta chains were all read from a single sample in a study of T cells in Graves' hyperthyroidism and ophthalmopathy. The TCR beta CDR3 regions underwent amplification using RNA transcripts as the source. An initial round of RT-PCR targeting the TCR CDR3 relied on the HTBI primer set. Each CDR3 protein gets one entry after TCRdb re-called the multiplex PCR reads with MiXCR. The sample carries 450,000 to 650,000 distinct CDR3 sequences, 15% to 20% recorded once. Material for sequencing was blood. Receptors were obtained from a young woman with Graves' ophthalmopathy.

This clonotype was seen repeatedly, ten times or more. The CDR3, as DNA: TGTGCCAGCAGCGGCGGGACAGGGGGTACTGAAGCTTTCTTT. The encoded protein is CASSGGTGGTEAFF. The chain combines TRBV9 with TRBJ1-1; 11 nucleotides align to TRBD1. The CDR3 has 14 amino acids. V lost 3 bases and J lost 5; bases outside the gene matches: 3. Germline CDR1 is SGDLS and CDR2 is YYNGEE.

Ten or more counts support this clonotype. The rearrangement joins TRBV2 to TRBJ2-3; D gene unclear. Trimming pared 11 bases from V and 0 bases from J, leaving 9 bases between. The V gene's germline CDR1 is SNHLY and CDR2 FYNNEI. The CDR3 spans 12 residues. CDR3 DNA sequence: TGTGCCGTAGGGCCTAGCACAGATACGCAGTATTTT. Amino acids: CAVGPSTDTQYF. Full variable domain (missing parts from reference TRBV2 and TRBJ2-3): EPEVTQTPSHQVTQMGQEVILRCVPISNHLYFYWYRQILGQKVEFLVSFYNNEISEKSEIFDDQFSVERPDGSNFTLKIRSTKLEDSAMYFCAVGPSTDTQYFGPGTRLTVL.

The V call is TRBV20-1, the J call TRBJ1-5, with 9 bases matching TRBD1. With V trimmed by 0 bases and J by 7 bases, 7 bases remained unmatched. Germline lookup yields CDR1 DFQATT and CDR2 SNEGSKA (reference sequence). The CDR3 runs 15 residues. This chain's CDR3 is CSARDMRTGDQPQHF. The CDR3 region has the DNA TGCAGTGCTAGAGATATGAGGACAGGGGACCAGCCCCAGCATTTT.

This clonotype was found many times. The V and J genes are TRBV30 and TRBJ1-5; D perhaps matches TRBD1 (6 bases). There are 13 residues in the CDR3. The V gene's germline CDR1 is GTSNPN and CDR2 SVGIG (reference sequence). V was shortened by 2 bases and J by 7 bases, with 12 bases between the two germline ends. CDR3 sequence reads: CAWSKQGGQPQHF. The DNA of the CDR3 is TGTGCCTGGAGTAAACAGGGAGGGCAGCCCCAGCATTTT.

On this clonotype: One base away lies a much larger clone, so this may be a sequencing read error. The CDR3 here is CSARPGGRLNSPPHF. For the CDR3, the DNA is TGCAGTGCTAGACCGGGGGGCCGACTCAATTCACCCCCCCACTTT. V and J are TRBV20-1 and TRBJ1-6, with D perhaps TRBD1 (6 bases). CDR1 DFQATT and CDR2 SNEGSKA come from the germline V gene (reference sequence). The CDR3 is 15 amino acids.

A remark on this clonotype: One end of the junction does not line up with germline, which may come from a read error. The chain employs TRBV20-1 and TRBJ2-5; TRBD1 matches 8 bases. There are 16 residues in the CDR3. The germline gives CDR1 DFQATT, CDR2 SNEGSKA (reference sequence). This chain's CDR3 is CSARSSGDRSQVTQYF. In DNA form, the CDR3 reads TGCAGTGCTAGATCCTCCGGGGACAGGTCGCAAGTGACCCAGTACTTC.

The chain has TRBV6-1 and TRBJ2-2; no clear D. Between the trimmed V and J ends, which lost 8 bases and 1 base, there was a span of 5 bases. Looked up from germline, CDR1 is MNHNS and CDR2 is SASEGT. The CDR3 has 12 residues. The CDR3 reads CASALNTGELFF. The CDR3 nucleotides are TGTGCCAGCGCCCTGAACACCGGGGAGCTGTTTTTT.

This clonotype was found many times. V and J are TRBV6-6 and TRBJ1-2; 8 nucleotides match TRBD1. CDR3 length equals 17 residues. Germline V gene sequence: CDR1 MNHNY, CDR2 SVGAGI (reference sequence). J was trimmed by 4 bases and V by 2 bases; bases with no gene match: 12. The CDR3 region has the DNA TGTGCCAGCAGTTACCGTCGGAGGACAGGGCCATTCTATGGCTACACCTTC. Translation: CASSYRRRTGPFYGYTF.

This clonotype appeared many times. CDR3 in amino acids: CASSFAAGTDTQYF. CDR3 coding DNA: TGCGCCAGCAGCTTCGCGGCGGGAACAGATACGCAGTATTTT. The chain couples TRBV4-1 to TRBJ2-3, with a possible D match to TRBD2 (6 bases). This CDR3 spans 14 amino acids. CDR1 and CDR2 (germline): MGHRA, YSYEKL. V lost 5 bases and J 3 bases, leaving 12 bases between the germline ends.

This clonotype was detected ten times or more. The V and J genes are TRBV12-3 or TRBV12-4 and TRBJ1-2; 10 nucleotides match TRBD1. Trimming cost V 6 bases and J 7 bases; bases outside gene matches: 11. This CDR3 is 15 amino acids long. In nucleotides, the CDR3 is TGTGCCAGCAGAGCCGAAGGACAGGGGGAGGTTGGCTACACCTTC. It is translated as CASRAEGQGEVGYTF.

J is TRBJ1-1 and V is TRBV7-3; no clear D. The CDR3 length is 15 residues. Trimming shortened V by 1 base and J by 1 base, and 10 bases separated the two germline ends. Germline CDR1 SGHTA, CDR2 FQGTGA. Here the CDR3 reads CASSLIRRENTEAFF. The CDR3 nucleotides read TGTGCCAGCAGCTTAATCAGGCGTGAGAACACTGAAGCTTTCTTT. Based on the CDR3 plus reference TRBV7-3 and TRBJ1-1, the full variable domain is GAGVSQTPSNKVTEKGKYVELRCDPISGHTALYWYRQSLGQGPEFLIYFQGTGAADDSGLPNDRFFAVRPEGSVSTLKIQRTERGDSAVYLCASSLIRRENTEAFFGQGTRLTVV.

V usage is TRBV19 and J usage is TRBJ2-7; 8 bases match TRBD2. This CDR3 region has 14 residues. Germline V gene sequence: CDR1 LNHDA, CDR2 SQIVND (reference sequence). V lost 2 bases to trimming and J lost 3 bases; unmatched junction nucleotides: 3. This chain's CDR3 is CASSIRLANYEQYF. DNA of the CDR3: TGTGCCAGTAGTATAAGACTAGCGAACTACGAGCAGTACTTC.

V gene TRBV5-8 combines with J gene TRBJ1-4; TRBD1 might be the D (5 bases). CDR3 length: 14 residues. Deletions cut 4 bases from V and 15 bases from J, with 22 bases between. Germline values: CDR1 SGHTS, CDR2 YDEGEE. The CDR3 reads CASSHGTTMERVFF. As DNA, the CDR3 is TGTGCCAGCAGCCACGGGACTACCATGGAAAGGGTGTTTTTT.

This clonotype has more than one count but fewer than ten. The V call is TRBV5-1, the J call TRBJ2-4, with 8 bases aligning to TRBD1. V was clipped by 2 bases and J by 3 bases; unmatched bases: 22. Looked up from germline, CDR1 is SGHRS and CDR2 is YFSETQ. This CDR3 has 21 residues. The CDR3 DNA reads as TGCGCCAGCAGCTTTTCGACTCTCCGAGGGACAGGCTCTCTAGTCAAAAACATTCAGTACTTC. Translated, it gives CASSFSTLRGTGSLVKNIQYF. The complete variable domain, with remaining parts taken from reference TRBV5-1 and TRBJ2-4, reads KAGVTQTPRYLIKTRGQQVTLSCSPISGHRSVSWYQQTPGQGLQFLFEYFSETQRNKGNFPGRFSGRQFSNSRSEMNVSTLELGDSALYLCASSFSTLRGTGSLVKNIQYFGAGTRLSVL.

The chain uses TRBV18 and TRBJ2-1; 7 positions match TRBD1. Per the germline V gene, CDR1 is KGHSH and CDR2 is LQKENI. Unmatched junction bases numbered 11, after V lost 3 bases and J lost 6 bases. The CDR3 is 16 residues long. The CDR3 nucleotides are TGTGCCAGCTCACCGGCCCAGGGGGTCGGGGTCAATGAGCAGTTCTTC. This encodes CASSPAQGVGVNEQFF.

This chain uses TRBV5-6 with TRBJ1-4; 7 bases are a match to TRBD1. Germline lookup yields CDR1 SGHDT and CDR2 YYEEEE. V lost 5 bases to trimming and J lost 11 bases; unmatched junction nucleotides: 15. The CDR3 is made up of 15 amino acids. In DNA, the CDR3 is TGTGCCAGCAGAGCAGCGACAGGGCGAGGGGAGAAACTGTTTTTT. Protein: CASRAATGRGEKLFF. The full variable domain, with the rest looked up from reference TRBV5-6 and TRBJ1-4, is DAGVTQSPTHLIKTRGQQVTLRCSPKSGHDTVSWYQQALGQGPQFIFQYYEEEERQRGNFPDRFSGHQFPNYSSELNVNALLLGDSALYLCASRAATGRGEKLFFGSGTQLSVL.

About this clonotype itself: A single base separates this from a much larger clone, so it may be a read error. This chain joins TRBV12-3 or TRBV12-4 and TRBJ1-3; possible D gene TRBD1, 6 bases. CDR3 length: 14 residues. This CDR3 is CASIKGGAGNAIYF. The CDR3 DNA follows: TGTGCCAGCATCAAAGGGGGTGCTGGAAACGCCATATATTTT.

This clonotype has ten or more counts. The chain couples TRBV4-3 to TRBJ1-2, with a possible D match to TRBD1 (6 bases). Germline values: CDR1 LGHNA, CDR2 YSLEER. The CDR3 extends over 14 amino acids. The V end lost 5 bases, the J end lost 7 bases, and 17 bases lay between the germline ends. The CDR3, as DNA: TGCGCCAGCAGCGCACAGGGAGGAGGAACTGGCTACACCTTC. Amino acid sequence: CASSAQGGGTGYTF.

The chain carries TRBV9 and TRBJ2-7; the D is unclear. In germline, CDR1 is SGDLS, CDR2 YYNGEE. The CDR3 is made up of 12 amino acids. V was cut by 10 bases and J by 3 bases, with 14 bases left in between. The DNA for the CDR3 is TGTGCCGGCCCTCCTTGGTTCTACGAGCAGTACTTC. Its translation is CAGPPWFYEQYF.

In its sample, this clonotype was seen a few times. V is TRBV2 and J is TRBJ1-5; D possibly corresponds to TRBD1 (6 bases). Per the germline V gene, CDR1 is SNHLY and CDR2 is FYNNEI. This CDR3 comprises 15 residues. V lost 3 bases, J lost 1 base, and 10 bases lay in between. CDR3 in amino acids: CASSEGGRSNQPQHF. The CDR3 coding sequence is TGTGCCAGCAGTGAGGGGGGCAGGAGCAATCAGCCCCAGCATTTT.

As to this clonotype: No conserved phenylalanine or tryptophan ends this CDR3, so it is likely a read error. This chain joins TRBV11-2 and TRBJ2-7; 9 bases match TRBD1. The trim removed 5 bases at V and 2 bases at J, leaving 4 bases unmatched. In germline, CDR1 is SGHAT, CDR2 FQNNGV. The CDR3 sequence is 14 residues long. The CDR3 reads CASSPGQGPYEQYL. CDR3 in DNA: TGTGCCAGCAGCCCGGGACAGGGTCCCTACGAGCAGTACCTC.

The chain employs TRBV11-3 and TRBJ2-2, with a tentative D call TRBD1 (6 bases). Germline lookup yields CDR1 SGHNT and CDR2 YENEEA. The CDR3 totals 17 residues. V was pared by 0 bases and J by 1 base, with 12 bases between. The CDR3 sequence is CASSLDWGRGNTGELFF. As DNA, the CDR3 is TGTGCCAGCAGCTTAGATTGGGGCAGGGGGAACACCGGGGAGCTGTTTTTT.

This clonotype was observed a handful of times. The CDR3 sequence: CASSWTGGASQPQHF. Here the CDR3 DNA reads TGTGCCAGCAGTTGGACAGGGGGCGCATCTCAGCCCCAGCATTTT. The J gene is TRBJ1-5, the V gene TRBV6-2 or TRBV6-3; 11 bases are shared with TRBD1. This CDR3 is built from 15 residues. The J segment lost 6 bases and the V segment lost 4 bases, leaving 5 bases of the junction unmatched. In germline, CDR1 is MNHEY, CDR2 SVGEGT.

Ten or more counts support this clonotype. The chain couples TRBV2 to TRBJ2-7; D possibly corresponds to TRBD1 (5 bases). CDR1 and CDR2 (germline): SNHLY, FYNNEI. CDR3 size: 15 residues. Trimming stripped 7 bases from V and 0 bases from J, with 16 bases between. This CDR3 reads CASNRPQGYSYEQYF. The DNA for the CDR3 is TGTGCCAGCAACCGACCTCAGGGCTACTCCTACGAGCAGTACTTC.

This clonotype was counted once. The chain employs TRBV28 and TRBJ2-7; 11 bases are shared with TRBD1. Germline V lookup: CDR1 MDHEN, CDR2 SYDVKM. The CDR3 is made up of 18 amino acids. The J segment lost 5 bases and the V segment lost 3 bases, leaving 15 bases of the junction unmatched. The CDR3 is CASSLIGWTGGYADEQYF. The CDR3 DNA reads as TGTGCCAGCAGTTTGATTGGGTGGACAGGGGGCTACGCGGACGAGCAGTACTTC.

This clonotype was seen a few times. The V and J genes are TRBV7-9 and TRBJ2-2, with unresolved D. Germline-derived CDR1 and CDR2 are SEHNR and FQNEAQ (reference sequence). V was shortened by 4 bases and J by 1 base, with 4 bases between the two germline ends. The CDR3 runs 13 residues. CDR3 sequence (DNA): TGTGCCAGCAGCTGGGTGAACACCGGGGAGCTGTTTTTT. This translates into CASSWVNTGELFF.

The V and J genes are TRBV7-3 and TRBJ1-2; 9 bases match TRBD1. Germline V CDR1 and CDR2: SGHTA, FQGTGA. The CDR3 totals 14 residues. Losses at the gene ends were 6 bases for V and 2 bases for J; bases not matched to a gene: 4. The CDR3 DNA reads TGTGCCAGCAGTGGTGGGACAGGGAACTATGGCTACACCTTC. Translation gives CASSGGTGNYGYTF.

Ten or more counts support this clonotype. V usage is TRBV30 and J usage is TRBJ1-5; a possible D gene is TRBD1 (6 bases). Looked up from germline, CDR1 is GTSNPN and CDR2 is SVGIG (reference sequence). The CDR3 runs to 12 residues. Trimming removed 5 bases from V and 3 bases from J, with 8 bases in between. CDR3 residues: CAWDRPNQPQHF. The CDR3 DNA is TGTGCCTGGGACAGGCCCAATCAGCCCCAGCATTTT.

In this sample, this clonotype turned up many times. The rearrangement links TRBV3-1 to TRBJ1-2, with D possibly matching TRBD1 (5 bases). Deletions cut 0 bases from V and 8 bases from J, with 13 bases between. Germline V gives CDR1 LGHDT, CDR2 YNNKEL (reference sequence). The length of the CDR3 is 14 residues. CDR3 sequence reads: CASSQDLGAEGYTF. In DNA, the CDR3 is TGTGCCAGCAGCCAAGATTTAGGGGCAGAAGGCTACACCTTC.